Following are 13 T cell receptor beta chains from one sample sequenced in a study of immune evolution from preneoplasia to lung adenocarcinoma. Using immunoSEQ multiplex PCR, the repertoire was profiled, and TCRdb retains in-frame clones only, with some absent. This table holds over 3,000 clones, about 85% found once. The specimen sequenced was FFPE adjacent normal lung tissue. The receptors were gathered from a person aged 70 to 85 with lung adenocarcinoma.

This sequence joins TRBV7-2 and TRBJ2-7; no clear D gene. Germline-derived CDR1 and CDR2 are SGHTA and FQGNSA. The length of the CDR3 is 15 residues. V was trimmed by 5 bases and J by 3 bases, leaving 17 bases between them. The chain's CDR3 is CASSPWFSKHYEQYF. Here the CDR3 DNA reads TGTGCCAGCAGCCCCTGGTTCAGCAAACACTACGAGCAGTACTTC.

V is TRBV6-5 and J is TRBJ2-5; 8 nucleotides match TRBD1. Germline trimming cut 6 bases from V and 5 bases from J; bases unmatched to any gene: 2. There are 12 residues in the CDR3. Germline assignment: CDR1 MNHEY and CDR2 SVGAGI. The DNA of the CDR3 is TGTGCCAGCAGCCGGACAGGGGAGACCCAGTACTTC. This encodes CASSRTGETQYF.

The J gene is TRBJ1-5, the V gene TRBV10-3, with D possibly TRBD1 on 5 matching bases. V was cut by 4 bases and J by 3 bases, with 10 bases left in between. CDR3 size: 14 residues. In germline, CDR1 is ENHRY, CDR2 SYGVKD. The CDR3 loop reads CAISGDGPNQPQHF. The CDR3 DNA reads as TGTGCCATCAGTGGGGACGGCCCCAATCAGCCCCAGCATTTT.

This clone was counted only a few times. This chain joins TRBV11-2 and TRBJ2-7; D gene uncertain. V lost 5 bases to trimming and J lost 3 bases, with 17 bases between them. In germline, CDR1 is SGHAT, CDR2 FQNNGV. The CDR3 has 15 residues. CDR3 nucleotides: TGTGCCAGCAGCCCATCGACCGGGCCCGACTACGAGCAGTACTTC. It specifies CASSPSTGPDYEQYF.

The CDR3 nucleotides read TGTGCCAGTAGCAAGACAGGGGTGAATCAGCCCCAGCATTTT. It translates to CASSKTGVNQPQHF. The rearrangement links TRBV19 to TRBJ1-5; TRBD1 agrees at 8 bases. V was pared by 6 bases and J by 4 bases, with 5 bases of the junction left unmatched. The CDR3 length is 14 residues. The germline V gene encodes CDR1 LNHDA and CDR2 SQIVND (reference sequence). Full variable domain (rest looked up from reference TRBV19 and TRBJ1-5): DGGITQSPKYLFRKEGQNVTLSCEQNLNHDAMYWYRQDPGQGLRLIYYSQIVNDFQKGDIAEGYSVSREKKESFPLTVTSAQKNPTAFYLCASSKTGVNQPQHFGDGTRLSIL.

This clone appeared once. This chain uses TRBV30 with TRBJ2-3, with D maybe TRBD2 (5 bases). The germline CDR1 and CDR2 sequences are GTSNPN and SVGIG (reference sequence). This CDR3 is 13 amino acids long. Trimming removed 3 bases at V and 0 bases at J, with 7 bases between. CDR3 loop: CAWRKRSTDTQYF. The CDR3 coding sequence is TGTGCCTGGAGGAAGCGGAGCACAGATACGCAGTATTTT. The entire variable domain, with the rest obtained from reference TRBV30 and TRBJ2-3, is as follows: SQTIHQWPATLVQPVGSPLSLECTVEGTSNPNLYWYRQAAGRGLQLLFYSVGIGQISSEVPQNLSASRPQDRQFILSSKKLLLSDSGFYLCAWRKRSTDTQYFGPGTRLTVL.

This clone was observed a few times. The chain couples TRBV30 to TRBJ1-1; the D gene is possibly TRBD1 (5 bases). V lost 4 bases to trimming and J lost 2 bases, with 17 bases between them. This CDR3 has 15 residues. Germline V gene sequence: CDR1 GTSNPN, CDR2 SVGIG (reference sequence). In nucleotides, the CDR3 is TGTGCCTGGAAATTAATGGGGGGGGTAAACACTGAAGCTTTCTTT. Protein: CAWKLMGGVNTEAFF.

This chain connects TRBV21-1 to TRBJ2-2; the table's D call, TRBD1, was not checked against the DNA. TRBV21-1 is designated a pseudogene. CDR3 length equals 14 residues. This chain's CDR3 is CASSSQFNTGELFF. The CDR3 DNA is TGTGCCAGCAGCTCGCAGTTCAACACCGGGGAGCTGTTTTTT.

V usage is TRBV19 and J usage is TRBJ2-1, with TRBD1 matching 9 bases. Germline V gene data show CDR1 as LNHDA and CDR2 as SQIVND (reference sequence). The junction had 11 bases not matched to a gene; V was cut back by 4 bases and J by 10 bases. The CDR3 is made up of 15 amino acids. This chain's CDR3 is CASSTRPGTGNEQFF. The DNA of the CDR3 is TGTGCCAGTAGTACCCGTCCCGGGACAGGGAACGAGCAGTTCTTC.

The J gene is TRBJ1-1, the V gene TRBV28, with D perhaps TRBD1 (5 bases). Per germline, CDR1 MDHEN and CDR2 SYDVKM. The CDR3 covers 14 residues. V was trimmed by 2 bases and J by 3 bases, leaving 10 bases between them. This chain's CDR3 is CASSLGGSDTEAFF. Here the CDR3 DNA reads TGTGCCAGCAGTTTAGGGGGGTCGGACACTGAAGCTTTCTTT.

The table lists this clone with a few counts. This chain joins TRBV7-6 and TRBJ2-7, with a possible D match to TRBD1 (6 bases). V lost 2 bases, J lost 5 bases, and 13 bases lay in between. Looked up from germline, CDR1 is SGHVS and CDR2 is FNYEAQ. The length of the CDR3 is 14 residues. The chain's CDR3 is CASSLRQGIDEQYF. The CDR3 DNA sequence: TGTGCCAGCAGCTTAAGGCAGGGGATTGACGAGCAGTACTTC.

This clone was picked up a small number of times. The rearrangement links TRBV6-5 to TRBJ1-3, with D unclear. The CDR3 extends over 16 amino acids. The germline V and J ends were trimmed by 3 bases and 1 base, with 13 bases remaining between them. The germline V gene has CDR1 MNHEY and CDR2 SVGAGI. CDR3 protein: CASSYRRLDSGNTIYF. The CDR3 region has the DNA TGTGCCAGCAGTTATCGGAGATTGGATTCTGGAAACACCATATATTTT.

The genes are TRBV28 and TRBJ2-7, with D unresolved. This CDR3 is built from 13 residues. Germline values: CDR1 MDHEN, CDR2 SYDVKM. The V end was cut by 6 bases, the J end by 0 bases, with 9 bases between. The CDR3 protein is CASRQHNSYEQYF. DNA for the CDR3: TGTGCCAGCAGGCAACATAACTCCTACGAGCAGTACTTC.